This T cell receptor (beta chain) was captured in a study of blood T cell repertoires in COVID-19. This CDR3 is built from 13 residues. Trimming removed 3 bases from V and 1 base from J, with 6 bases in between. Authors' data handling: Quantification of nucleated cells was approximated via reference gene primer amplification. Libraries were prepared by immunoSEQ multiplex PCR; TCRdb keeps only in-frame clonotypes and omits some of them. V, J and clone size were drawn from that table, and D and trimming were deduced from the DNA. The sample lists 65,000 to 75,000 clones, roughly four fifths occurring once.

This chain joins TRBV12-3 or TRBV12-4 and TRBJ1-2, with D tentatively TRBD1 (5 bases). The TCR was taken from a woman older than 75 with acute or convalescent COVID-19. The specimen was peripheral blood. The CDR3 reads CASSLTVNYGYTF. The CDR3 nucleotides read TGTGCCAGCAGTTTGACAGTTAACTATGGCTACACCTTC.